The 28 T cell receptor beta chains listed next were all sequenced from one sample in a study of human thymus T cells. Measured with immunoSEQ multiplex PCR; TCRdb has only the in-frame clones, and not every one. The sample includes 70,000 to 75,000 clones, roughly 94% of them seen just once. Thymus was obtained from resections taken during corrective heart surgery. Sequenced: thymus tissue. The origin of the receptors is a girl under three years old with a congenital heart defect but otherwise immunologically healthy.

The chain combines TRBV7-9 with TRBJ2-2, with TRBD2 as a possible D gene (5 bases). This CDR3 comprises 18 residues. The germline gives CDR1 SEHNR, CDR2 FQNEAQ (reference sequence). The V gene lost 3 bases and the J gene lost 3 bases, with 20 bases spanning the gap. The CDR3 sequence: CASSLRRSDLVDTGELFF. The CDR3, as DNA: TGTGCCAGCAGCTTGCGTAGGTCGGACTTAGTGGACACCGGGGAGCTGTTTTTT.

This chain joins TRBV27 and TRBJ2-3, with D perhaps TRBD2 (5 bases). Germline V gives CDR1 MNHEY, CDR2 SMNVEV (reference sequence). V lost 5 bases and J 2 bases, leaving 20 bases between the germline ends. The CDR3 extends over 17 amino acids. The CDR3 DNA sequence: TGTGCCAGCAGTGCCTTCAGAGAGAGGGAAAACACAGATACGCAGTATTTT. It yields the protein CASSAFRERENTDTQYF.

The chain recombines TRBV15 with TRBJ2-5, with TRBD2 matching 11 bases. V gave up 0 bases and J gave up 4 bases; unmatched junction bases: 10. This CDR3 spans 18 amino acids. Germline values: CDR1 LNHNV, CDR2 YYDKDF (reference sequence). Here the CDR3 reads CATSRDFTSGRPGETQYF. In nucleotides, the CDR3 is TGTGCCACCAGCAGAGATTTTACTAGCGGGAGACCGGGAGAGACCCAGTACTTC.

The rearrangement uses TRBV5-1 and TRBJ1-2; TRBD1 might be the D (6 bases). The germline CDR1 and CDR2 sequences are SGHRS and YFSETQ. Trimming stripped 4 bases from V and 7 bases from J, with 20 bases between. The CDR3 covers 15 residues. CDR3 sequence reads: CASSPGGGPHSGYTF. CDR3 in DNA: TGCGCCAGCAGCCCCGGGGGGGGGCCGCATAGTGGCTACACCTTC. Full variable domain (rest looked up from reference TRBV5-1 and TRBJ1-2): KAGVTQTPRYLIKTRGQQVTLSCSPISGHRSVSWYQQTPGQGLQFLFEYFSETQRNKGNFPGRFSGRQFSNSRSEMNVSTLELGDSALYLCASSPGGGPHSGYTFGSGTRLTVV.

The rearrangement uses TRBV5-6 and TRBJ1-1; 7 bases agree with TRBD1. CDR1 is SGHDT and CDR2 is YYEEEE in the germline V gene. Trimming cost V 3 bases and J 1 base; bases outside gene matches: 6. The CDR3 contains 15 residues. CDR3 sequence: CASSYPDRSNTEAFF. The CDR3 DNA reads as TGTGCCAGCAGCTACCCGGACAGGTCGAACACTGAAGCTTTCTTT.

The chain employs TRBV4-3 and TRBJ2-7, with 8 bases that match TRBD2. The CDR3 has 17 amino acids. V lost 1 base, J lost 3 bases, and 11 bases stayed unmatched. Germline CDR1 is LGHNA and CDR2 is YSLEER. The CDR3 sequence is CASSQALLGTRGYEQYF. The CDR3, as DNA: TGCGCCAGCAGCCAAGCCTTGCTCGGGACTAGGGGCTACGAGCAGTACTTC.

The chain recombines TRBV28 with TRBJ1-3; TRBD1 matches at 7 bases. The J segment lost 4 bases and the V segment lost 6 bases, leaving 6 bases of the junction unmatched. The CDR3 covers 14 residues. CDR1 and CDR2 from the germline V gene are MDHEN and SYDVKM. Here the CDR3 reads CASSLDRCGNTIYF. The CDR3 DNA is TGTGCCAGCAGCTTGGACAGGTGCGGAAACACCATATATTTT.

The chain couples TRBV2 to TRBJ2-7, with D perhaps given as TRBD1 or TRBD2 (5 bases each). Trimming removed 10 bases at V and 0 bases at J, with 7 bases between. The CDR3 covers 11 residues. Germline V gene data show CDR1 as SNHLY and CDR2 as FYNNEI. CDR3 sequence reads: CAMGDSYEQYF. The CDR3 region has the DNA TGTGCCATGGGGGACTCCTACGAGCAGTACTTC.

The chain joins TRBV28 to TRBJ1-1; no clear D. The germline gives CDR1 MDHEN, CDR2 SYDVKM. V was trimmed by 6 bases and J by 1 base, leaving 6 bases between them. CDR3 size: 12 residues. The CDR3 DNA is TGTGCCAGCAGACCAAGGAACACTGAAGCTTTCTTT. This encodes CASRPRNTEAFF.

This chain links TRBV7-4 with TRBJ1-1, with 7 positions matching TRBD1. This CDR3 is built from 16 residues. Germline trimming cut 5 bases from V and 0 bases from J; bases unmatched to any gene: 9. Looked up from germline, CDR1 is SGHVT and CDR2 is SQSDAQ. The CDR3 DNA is TGTGCCAGCAGCCCATTACCACAGGGGATGAACACTGAAGCTTTCTTT. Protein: CASSPLPQGMNTEAFF.

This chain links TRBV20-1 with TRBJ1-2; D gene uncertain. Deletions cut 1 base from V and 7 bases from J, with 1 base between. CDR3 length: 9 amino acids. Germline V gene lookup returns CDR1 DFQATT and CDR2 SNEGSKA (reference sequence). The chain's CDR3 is CSARVGYTF. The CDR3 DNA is TGCAGTGCTAGAGTTGGCTACACCTTC.

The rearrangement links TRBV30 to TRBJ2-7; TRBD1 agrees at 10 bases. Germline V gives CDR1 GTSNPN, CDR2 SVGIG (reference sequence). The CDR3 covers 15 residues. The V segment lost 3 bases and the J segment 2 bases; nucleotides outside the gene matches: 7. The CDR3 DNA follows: TGTGCCTGGAGAGCCGGGACAGGGGCGACCTACGAGCAGTACTTC. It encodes CAWRAGTGATYEQYF.

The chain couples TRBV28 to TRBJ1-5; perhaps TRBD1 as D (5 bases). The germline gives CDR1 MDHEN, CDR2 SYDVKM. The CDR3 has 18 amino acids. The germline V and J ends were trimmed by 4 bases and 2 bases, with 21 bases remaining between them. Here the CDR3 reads CASSSTGVKGAGNQPQHF. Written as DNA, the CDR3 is TGTGCCAGCAGTTCTACGGGGGTTAAGGGTGCTGGCAATCAGCCCCAGCATTTT.

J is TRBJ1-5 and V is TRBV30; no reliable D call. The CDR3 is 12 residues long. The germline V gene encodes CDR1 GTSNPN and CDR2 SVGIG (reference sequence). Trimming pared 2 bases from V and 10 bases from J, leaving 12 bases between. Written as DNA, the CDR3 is TGTGCCTGGAGTAACGGGTCCAATCCCCAGCATTTT. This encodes CAWSNGSNPQHF.

The CDR3 here is CASMGDRHTEAFF. In DNA, the CDR3 is TGTGCCAGTATGGGGGACAGACACACTGAAGCTTTCTTT. V is TRBV19 and J is TRBJ1-1, with 7 positions matching TRBD1. The CDR3 extends over 13 amino acids. Germline V gene data show CDR1 as LNHDA and CDR2 as SQIVND (reference sequence). V trimming: 7 bases; J trimming: 3 bases; junction bases outside the gene matches: 5.

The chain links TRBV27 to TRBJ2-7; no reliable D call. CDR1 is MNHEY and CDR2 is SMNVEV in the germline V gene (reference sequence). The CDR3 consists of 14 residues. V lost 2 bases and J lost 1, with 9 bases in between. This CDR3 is CASSLAPASYEQYF. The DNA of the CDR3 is TGTGCCAGCAGTTTAGCTCCTGCTTCCTACGAGCAGTACTTC.

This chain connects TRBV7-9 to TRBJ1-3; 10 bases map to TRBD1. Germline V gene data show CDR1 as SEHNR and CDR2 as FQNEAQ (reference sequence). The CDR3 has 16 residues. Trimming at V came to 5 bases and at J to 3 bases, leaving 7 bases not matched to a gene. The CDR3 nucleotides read TGTGCCAGCAGCGCCCGACAGGGGGCGCATGGAAACACCATATATTTT. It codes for CASSARQGAHGNTIYF.

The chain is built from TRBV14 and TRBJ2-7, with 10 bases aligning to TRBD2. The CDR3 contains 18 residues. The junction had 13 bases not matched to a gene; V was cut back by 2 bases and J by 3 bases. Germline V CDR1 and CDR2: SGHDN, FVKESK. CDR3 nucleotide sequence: TGTGCCAGCAGCCAACAGGGACTAGCGTTAAAGGGGGACTACGAGCAGTACTTC. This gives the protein CASSQQGLALKGDYEQYF.

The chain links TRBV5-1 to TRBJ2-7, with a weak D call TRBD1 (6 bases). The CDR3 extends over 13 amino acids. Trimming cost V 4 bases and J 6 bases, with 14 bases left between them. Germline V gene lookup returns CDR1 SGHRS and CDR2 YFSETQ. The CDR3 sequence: CASSRQVGSEQYF. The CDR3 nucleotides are TGCGCCAGCAGCAGACAGGTGGGGAGCGAGCAGTACTTC.

CDR3 sequence reads: CASSIGSAGALSYEQYF. In DNA, the CDR3 is TGTGCCAGTAGTATAGGGTCGGCAGGGGCCCTCTCCTACGAGCAGTACTTC. The chain recombines TRBV19 with TRBJ2-7; tentatively, D is TRBD1 (6 bases). This CDR3 has 17 amino acids. V lost 1 base and J 0 bases, leaving 16 bases between the germline ends. CDR1 and CDR2 (germline): LNHDA, SQIVND (reference sequence).

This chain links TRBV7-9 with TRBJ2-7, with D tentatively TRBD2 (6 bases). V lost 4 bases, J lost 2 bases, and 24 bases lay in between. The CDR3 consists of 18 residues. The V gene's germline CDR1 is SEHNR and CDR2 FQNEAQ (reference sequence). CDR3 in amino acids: CASSSPEGGSGQTYEQYF. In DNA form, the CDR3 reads TGTGCCAGCAGCTCCCCGGAGGGCGGCAGCGGCCAAACCTACGAGCAGTACTTC.

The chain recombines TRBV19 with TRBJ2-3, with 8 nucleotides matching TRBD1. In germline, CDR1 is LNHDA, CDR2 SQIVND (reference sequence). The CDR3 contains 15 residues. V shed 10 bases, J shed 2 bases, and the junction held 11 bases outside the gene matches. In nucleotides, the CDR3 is TGTGCCACCCCCCCCCGGGACAGGTCCACAGATACGCAGTATTTT. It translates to CATPPRDRSTDTQYF.

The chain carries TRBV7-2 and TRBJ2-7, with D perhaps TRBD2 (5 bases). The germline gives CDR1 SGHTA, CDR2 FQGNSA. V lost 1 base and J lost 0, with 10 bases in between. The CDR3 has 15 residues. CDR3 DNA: TGTGCCAGCAGCTTAGAAGAGGGAAGCTCCTACGAGCAGTACTTC. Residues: CASSLEEGSSYEQYF. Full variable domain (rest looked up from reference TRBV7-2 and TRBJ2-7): GAGVSQSPSNKVTEKGKDVELRCDPISGHTALYWYRQSLGQGLEFLIYFQGNSAPDKSGLPSDRFSAERTGGSVSTLTIQRTQQEDSAVYLCASSLEEGSSYEQYFGPGTRLTVT.

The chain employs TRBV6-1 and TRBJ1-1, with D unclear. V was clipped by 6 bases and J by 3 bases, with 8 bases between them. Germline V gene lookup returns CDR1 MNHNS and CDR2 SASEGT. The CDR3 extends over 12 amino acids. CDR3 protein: CASSRDYTEAFF. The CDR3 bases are TGTGCCAGCAGCCGTGATTACACTGAAGCTTTCTTT.

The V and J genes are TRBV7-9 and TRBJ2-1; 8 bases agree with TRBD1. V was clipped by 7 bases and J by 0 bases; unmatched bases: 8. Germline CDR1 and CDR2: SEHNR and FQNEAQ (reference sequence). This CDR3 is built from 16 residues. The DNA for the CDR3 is TGTGCCAGCACTCCACCGGGACAGGACTCCTACAATGAGCAGTTCTTC. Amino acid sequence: CASTPPGQDSYNEQFF.

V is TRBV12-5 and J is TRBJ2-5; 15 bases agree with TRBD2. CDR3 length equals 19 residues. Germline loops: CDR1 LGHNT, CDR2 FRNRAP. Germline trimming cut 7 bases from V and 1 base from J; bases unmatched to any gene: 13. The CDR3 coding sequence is TGTGCTAGTGCCAAACCGGGACTAGCGGGAGGAGGGCCCCAAGAGACCCAGTACTTC. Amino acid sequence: CASAKPGLAGGGPQETQYF.

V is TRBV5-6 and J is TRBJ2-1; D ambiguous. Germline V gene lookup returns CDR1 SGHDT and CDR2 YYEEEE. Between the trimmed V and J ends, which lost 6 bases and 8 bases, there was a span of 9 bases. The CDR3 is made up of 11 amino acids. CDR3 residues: CASKRSHEQFF. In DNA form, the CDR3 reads TGTGCCAGCAAACGGAGCCATGAGCAGTTCTTC.

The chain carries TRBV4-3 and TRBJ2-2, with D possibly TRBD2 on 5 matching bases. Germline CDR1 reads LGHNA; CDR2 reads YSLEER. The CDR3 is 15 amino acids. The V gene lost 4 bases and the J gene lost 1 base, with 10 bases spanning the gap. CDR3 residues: CASSLQRRNTGELFF. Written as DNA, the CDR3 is TGCGCCAGCAGCCTGCAGCGGAGGAACACCGGGGAGCTGTTTTTT.